Listed below are T cell receptor beta chains from one sample, sequenced in a study of blood T cell repertoires in COVID-19. This table comes from immunoSEQ multiplex PCR, and its TCRdb copy is limited to in-frame clones, with some not included. The top ten clones hold 6% to 8% of a sample with hundreds of thousands of clones, 85% to 90% of them seen once. The sequenced sample consisted of peripheral blood. All receptors come from a woman in her 70s with COVID-19, enrolled during active disease. Both conserved end residues are part of each CDR3. A D gene is named only where the DNA matches it firmly. Expanded clones are given a class, and other clones once, few, many or no size at all.

clone_size | j_call | d_call | v_call | cdr3_nt | cdr3_aa
- | TRBJ1-5 | - | TRBV27 | TGTGCCAGCAGTTTATGGGCCAGGGGCAATCAGCCCCAGCATTTT | CASSLWARGNQPQHF
- | TRBJ2-1 | TRBD2 | TRBV13 | TGTGCCTGCCGACTAGCGGGGGCGGGTGAGCAGTTCTTC | CACRLAGAGEQFF
few | TRBJ1-4 | - | TRBV19 | TGTGCCAGTAGTATATTCAGGGATGGTGATGAAAAACTGTTTTTT | CASSIFRDGDEKLFF
- | TRBJ1-1 | - | TRBV5-4 | TGTGCCAGCAGCTTGGGTGGGGCGCCCACTGAAGCTTTCTTT | CASSLGGAPTEAFF
- | TRBJ1-2 | TRBD1 | TRBV19 | TGTGCCAGTAGTGTGGACAGGAATGGCTACACCTTC | CASSVDRNGYTF
- | TRBJ2-3 | TRBD2 | TRBV19 | TGTGCCAGTAGTATAGGGAGCGGGGGCACAGATACGCAGTATTTT | CASSIGSGGTDTQYF
- | TRBJ2-7 | TRBD2 | TRBV7-2 | TGTGCCAGCAGCTCCCTAGCGGGGTCGACGGGCGAGCAGTACTTC | CASSSLAGSTGEQYF
few | TRBJ1-2 | TRBD1 | TRBV19 | TGTGCCAGTAGTTTCTGGACAGGGACTAACTATGGCTACACCTTC | CASSFWTGTNYGYTF
- | TRBJ2-7 | - | TRBV30 | TGTGCCTGTTTGGGGGGGGGCCTCGAGCAGTACTTC | CACLGGGLEQYF
- | TRBJ2-1 | - | TRBV9 | TGTGCCAGCAGCGGCCTATATGAGCAGTTCTTC | CASSGLYEQFF
- | TRBJ1-1 | - | TRBV19 | TGTGCCAGTAGGGCCGAAGGCAGGGGGAACACTGAAGCTTTCTTT | CASRAEGRGNTEAFF
- | TRBJ1-1 | - | TRBV5-8 | TGTGCCAGCAGCTTTCCAACTGCCACTGAAGCTTTCTTT | CASSFPTATEAFF
once | TRBJ1-1 | - | TRBV18 | TGTGCCAGCTCACCACCGAGAATAGGGGGATCCTTTAGCACTGAAGCTTTCTTT | CASSPPRIGGSFSTEAFF
- | TRBJ1-2 | TRBD1 | TRBV2 | TGTGCCAGCAGTCCCTCCGGGACAGGATATGGCTACACCTTC | CASSPSGTGYGYTF
- | TRBJ1-1 | - | TRBV5-1 | TGCGCCAGCAGCCCACCGGAGCGGGGGCCGAACACTGAAGCTTTCTTT | CASSPPERGPNTEAFF
once | TRBJ2-1 | - | TRBV19 | TGTGCCAGTAGTATTACGGCAGGGTCCTACAATGAGCAGTTCTTC | CASSITAGSYNEQFF
once | TRBJ2-2 | - | TRBV7-9 | TGTGCCAGCAGCTCTCTCCTAGTCACCGGGGAGCTGTTTTTT | CASSSLLVTGELFF
- | TRBJ1-2 | - | TRBV21-1 | TGTGCCAGCAGCAAAGCGCTTTTGGCGGGAGGGGCCGGCTATGGCTACACCTTC | CASSKALLAGGAGYGYTF
- | TRBJ1-2 | - | TRBV27 | TGTGCCAGCAATTCCCTGCGGGGGGGTCGAGGCTACACCTTC | CASNSLRGGRGYTF
- | TRBJ2-2 | TRBD1 | TRBV5-4 | TGTGCCAGCAGCTCAGAGACAGGGTCCACCGGGGAGCTGTTTTTT | CASSSETGSTGELFF
- | TRBJ2-7 | TRBD1 | TRBV30 | TGTGCCGCCTACACAGGGGTCGAGCAGTACTTC | CAAYTGVEQYF
- | TRBJ1-1 | TRBD1 | TRBV4-1 | TGCGCCAGCAGCCAAGCTCCAGGGGGCATGAACACTGAAGCTTTCTTT | CASSQAPGGMNTEAFF
- | TRBJ1-6 | - | TRBV18 | TGTGCCAGCTCACCAAATCCACAGGGAAATTCACCCCTCCACTTT | CASSPNPQGNSPLHF
- | TRBJ2-7 | - | TRBV7-2 | TGTGCCAGCAGCCAAAGGGGACTCTCCTACGAGCAGTACTTC | CASSQRGLSYEQYF
- | TRBJ1-2 | TRBD1 | TRBV6-5 | TGTGCCAGCAGTTACTTGGGACAGGGGGCCAACTATGGCTACACCTTC | CASSYLGQGANYGYTF
- | TRBJ2-3 | - | TRBV3-1/TRBV3-2 | TGTGCCAGCAGCCAATTTGGAGGGGTAGATACGCAGTATTTT | CASSQFGGVDTQYF
once | TRBJ1-1 | - | TRBV4-3 | TGCGCCAGCAGCCAAGGTCCCGGGGGGTCCACTGAAGCTTTCTTT | CASSQGPGGSTEAFF
- | TRBJ2-7 | - | TRBV7-9 | TGTGCCAGCAGCTCCCGGGACATCTCCTACGAGCAGTACTTC | CASSSRDISYEQYF
- | TRBJ2-6 | TRBD1 | TRBV7-2 | TGTGCCAGCAGCCGGACACAGGGGGCCTTCTCCTCTGGGGCCAACGTCCTGACTTTC | CASSRTQGAFSSGANVLTF
- | TRBJ1-2 | - | TRBV12-3/TRBV12-4 | TGTGCCAGCACTGTAGGCGGAGGCTACACCTTC | CASTVGGGYTF
- | TRBJ1-6 | TRBD1 | TRBV6-1 | TGTGCCAGCAGTGAATGGACAGGGCAGGGGAATAATTCACCCCTCCACTTT | CASSEWTGQGNNSPLHF
- | TRBJ2-3 | - | TRBV9 | TGTGCCAGCAGCGTAGCGCTAGCGAGCACAGATACGCAGTATTTT | CASSVALASTDTQYF
- | TRBJ1-4 | - | TRBV10-1 | TGCGCCAGCAGTGAAGGGGCTGTGGAGAAACTGTTTTTT | CASSEGAVEKLFF
few | TRBJ1-1 | TRBD1 | TRBV13 | TGTGCCAGCAGCCCAAGGACAGGCGAGGAAGCTTTCTTT | CASSPRTGEEAFF
- | TRBJ1-2 | - | TRBV3-1/TRBV3-2 | TGTGCCAGCAGCCAAGAATCGGGGGGGATCTATGGCTACACCTTC | CASSQESGGIYGYTF
few | TRBJ1-6 | - | TRBV5-8 | TGTGCCAGCAGCTTACGGAGTCTCAATTCACCCCTCCACTTT | CASSLRSLNSPLHF
- | TRBJ2-1 | - | TRBV5-4 | TGTGCCAGCAGCTTGGCGGTAGGGGGGGCCGGGGCCCGTGAGCAGTTCTTC | CASSLAVGGAGAREQFF
- | TRBJ1-1 | - | TRBV24-1 | TGTGCCACCAGTGGGTTGGAGGACACTGAAGCTTTCTTT | CATSGLEDTEAFF
- | TRBJ2-1 | - | TRBV24-1 | TGTGCCACCAGTGAAACCTCAGGAGGGGGCCCTAGCTCCTACAATGAGCAGTTCTTC | CATSETSGGGPSSYNEQFF
- | TRBJ1-2 | TRBD1 | TRBV7-9 | TGTGCCAGCAGCTCCACCGACAGGGGACATGGCTACACCTTC | CASSSTDRGHGYTF
- | TRBJ1-1 | - | TRBV6-2/TRBV6-3 | TGTGCCAGCAGTTACTCTTTCGAGGGAACTGAAGCTTTCTTT | CASSYSFEGTEAFF
few | TRBJ2-7 | TRBD2 | TRBV7-9 | TGTGCCAGCAGCCCTTATAGCGGGCGAAATATTTACGAGCAGTACTTC | CASSPYSGRNIYEQYF